This T cell receptor beta chain was captured in a study of blood T cell repertoires in COVID-19. Turning to the study itself: Samples taken during acute and convalescent COVID-19 were collected in the United States, Italy and Spain. Sources were T cells, B-cell-depleted T cells, or PBMCs; the material itself was cDNA or gDNA.

As handled by the study authors: From reference gene primer amplification, estimates of nucleated cell counts were derived. Here immunoSEQ multiplex PCR was the method, and the copy in TCRdb shows in-frame clones only, minus some. V and J calls and clone size follow that table, whereas D and trimming were derived from the DNA. Of some 170,000 clones detected, about 87% appear once; the ten largest clones hold 1.5% to 2%. Sequenced sample: peripheral blood. This TCR came from a woman between 50 and 59 years old with acute or convalescent COVID-19.

The DNA of the CDR3 is TGTGCCAGCAGCCAAGAGGGGGGATCCTTCCATGGCTACACCTTC. Translated, it gives CASSQEGGSFHGYTF. V and J are TRBV3-1 (or the pseudogene TRBV3-2) and TRBJ1-2, with a tentative D call TRBD1 (5 bases). The CDR3 extends over 15 amino acids. V was trimmed by 0 bases and J by 6 bases, leaving 14 bases between them. CDR1 and CDR2 (germline): LGHDT, YNNKEL (reference sequence).